This entry lists 25 T cell receptor beta chains sequenced from one sample in a study of spatial heterogeneity in lung cancer. TCRdb itself ran the 5' RACE reads through MiXCR, one entry per CDR3 protein. This sample has some 44,000 distinct CDR3 sequences, with around 15% found just once. Time point here: sample taken at primary tumor resection. The material was PBMCs, obtained at surgery. The source of these receptors is a male donor with early-stage non-small cell lung cancer.

This clonotype showed up many times. This chain joins TRBV7-8 and TRBJ2-1, with TRBD1 matching over 9 bases. V lost 3 bases, J lost 2 bases, and 5 bases stayed unmatched. The CDR3 length is 16 residues. Germline CDR1 SGHVS, CDR2 FQNEAQ. CDR3 coding DNA: TGTGCCAGCAGCTTTACCGGGACAGGGACCTACAATGAGCAGTTCTTC. Translating it yields CASSFTGTGTYNEQFF.

This clonotype was seen a few times. The rearrangement uses TRBV12-3 or TRBV12-4 and TRBJ1-1; D may be TRBD1 (6 bases). The CDR3 runs 11 residues. V was cut by 3 bases and J by 11 bases, with 10 bases left in between. The CDR3 nucleotides are TGTGCCAGCAGTTTGAGGGGGGGTGCTTTCTTT. Amino acid sequence: CASSLRGGAFF.

This clonotype was observed many times. J is TRBJ1-5 and V is TRBV6-2 or TRBV6-3, with D unclear. Trimming removed 0 bases from V and 4 bases from J, with 19 bases in between. The CDR3 has 18 amino acids. Germline V gene lookup returns CDR1 MNHEY and CDR2 SVGEGT. CDR3 nucleotide sequence: TGTGCCAGCAGTTACTCGAAGCAGAGCCCATTCACTAATCAGCCCCAGCATTTT. Encoded protein: CASSYSKQSPFTNQPQHF.

Comment on this clonotype: A much bigger clone sits one base away, suggesting this may be a read error. The chain employs TRBV28 and TRBJ2-5; D could derive from TRBD1 or TRBD2 (6 bases each). Per germline, CDR1 MDHEN and CDR2 SYDVKM. The length of the CDR3 is 16 residues. The CDR3 sequence is CVSSLGGAGQPETQYF. CDR3 nucleotide sequence: TGTGTCAGCAGTTTGGGAGGAGCCGGACAGCCAGAGACCCAGTACTTC.

Many counts were recorded for this clonotype. The chain employs TRBV5-1 and TRBJ2-1; 11 bases are shared with TRBD2. Trimming took 4 bases from V and 7 from J; bases not matched to a gene: 7. The CDR3 is 15 amino acids. The germline V gene encodes CDR1 SGHRS and CDR2 YFSETQ. The CDR3 coding sequence is TGCGCCAGCAGCCTGACTAGCGGGACCCTGAATGAGCAGTTCTTC. Translation: CASSLTSGTLNEQFF.

The chain is built from TRBV5-4 and TRBJ2-3; 9 bases are a match to TRBD2. The CDR3 is 17 residues long. V trimming: 0 bases; J trimming: 0 bases; junction bases outside the gene matches: 5. Germline CDR1 is SGHNT and CDR2 is YYREEE (reference sequence). CDR3 protein: CASSLDASGISTDTQYF. As DNA, the CDR3 is TGTGCCAGCAGCTTGGATGCTAGCGGGATTAGCACAGATACGCAGTATTTT.

In DNA form, the CDR3 reads TGTGCCAGTAGCCCACCCGGGGCGGGTGAAAAACTGTTTTTT. This gives the protein CASSPPGAGEKLFF. The chain recombines TRBV19 with TRBJ1-4; tentative D call: TRBD1 (5 bases). CDR3 length: 14 residues. Germline CDR1 reads LNHDA; CDR2 reads SQIVND (reference sequence). The V and J ends lost 6 bases and 7 bases respectively, with 15 bases between them. Drawing the rest from reference TRBV19 and TRBJ1-4, the complete variable domain is DGGITQSPKYLFRKEGQNVTLSCEQNLNHDAMYWYRQDPGQGLRLIYYSQIVNDFQKGDIAEGYSVSREKKESFPLTVTSAQKNPTAFYLCASSPPGAGEKLFFGSGTQLSVL.

This chain uses TRBV7-2 with TRBJ2-7; weak D call: TRBD1 (5 bases). The germline V and J ends were trimmed by 1 base and 3 bases, with 13 bases remaining between them. Per germline, CDR1 SGHTA and CDR2 FQGNSA. The CDR3 has 15 amino acids. CDR3 sequence reads: CASSLVGAEHYEQYF. CDR3 sequence (DNA): TGTGCCAGCAGCTTAGTTGGGGCGGAGCACTACGAGCAGTACTTC.

The J gene is TRBJ2-1, the V gene TRBV2; a possible D gene is TRBD2 (6 bases). The germline V gene encodes CDR1 SNHLY and CDR2 FYNNEI. The CDR3 runs to 14 residues. The V gene lost 6 bases and the J gene lost 4 bases, with 13 bases spanning the gap. The CDR3 protein is CASRPGLSYNEQFF. DNA of the CDR3: TGTGCCAGCAGACCGGGACTCTCTTACAATGAGCAGTTCTTC.

This clonotype was observed a few times. The chain has TRBV5-5 and TRBJ2-5; the D is unclear. The CDR3 contains 14 residues. Germline values: CDR1 SGHKS, CDR2 YYEKEE (reference sequence). V was pared by 0 bases and J by 4 bases, with 10 bases between. The chain's CDR3 is CASSLADPTETQYF. CDR3 nucleotides: TGTGCCAGCAGCTTGGCAGATCCAACAGAGACCCAGTACTTC.

For this clonotype: A much larger clone is a single base away; this may be a read error. The J gene is TRBJ2-2, the V gene TRBV5-4; D is undetermined. The CDR3 has 15 amino acids. CDR1 and CDR2 from the germline V gene are SGHNT and YYREEE (reference sequence). The CDR3 loop is CDSSLASFEAGELFF. The CDR3 DNA sequence: TGTGACAGCAGCTTGGCGAGTTTCGAGGCCGGGGAGCTGTTTTTT.

This clonotype was seen only a few times. The chain carries TRBV4-3 and TRBJ2-7; D uncertain. Germline V gene data show CDR1 as LGHNA and CDR2 as YSLEER. V was cut by 0 bases and J by 3 bases, with 12 bases left in between. The CDR3 spans 15 residues. The CDR3 region has the DNA TGCGCCAGCAGCCAAGACAGCCAACACCTCTACGAGCAGTACTTC. As protein: CASSQDSQHLYEQYF.

The rearrangement joins TRBV7-8 to TRBJ2-5; perhaps D is TRBD1 or TRBD2 (5 bases each). The V gene lost 5 bases and the J gene lost 0 bases, with 13 bases spanning the gap. This CDR3 contains 15 residues. Germline CDR1 is SGHVS and CDR2 is FQNEAQ. The CDR3 sequence is CASSDGTRYQETQYF. For the CDR3, the DNA is TGTGCCAGCAGCGACGGGACCCGGTACCAAGAGACCCAGTACTTC.

This clonotype came up many times. This chain joins TRBV10-3 and TRBJ2-7; weak D call: TRBD2 (5 bases). The germline gives CDR1 ENHRY, CDR2 SYGVKD. Trimming took off 6 bases at V and 6 bases at J, with 15 bases between the two ends. The CDR3 has 13 residues. CDR3 sequence: CAISPAGRTEQYF. DNA for the CDR3: TGTGCCATCAGCCCGGCTGGGAGAACCGAGCAGTACTTC.

This clonotype was found many times. The rearrangement joins TRBV5-4 to TRBJ2-5; D not certain. CDR1 is SGHNT and CDR2 is YYREEE in the germline V gene (reference sequence). Trimming stripped 3 bases from V and 1 base from J, with 7 bases between. The CDR3 loop spans 13 amino acids. The CDR3 loop is CASSWGFQETQYF. In DNA form, the CDR3 reads TGTGCCAGCAGCTGGGGTTTCCAAGAGACCCAGTACTTC.

V is TRBV7-6 and J is TRBJ2-1; 9 positions match TRBD1. After removal of 5 bases from V and 8 bases from J, the junction contained 10 bases not matched to a gene. The CDR3 consists of 15 residues. The V gene's germline CDR1 is SGHVS and CDR2 FNYEAQ. This chain's CDR3 is CASSVQGALPDEQFF. CDR3 bases: TGTGCCAGCAGCGTACAGGGGGCGCTTCCGGATGAGCAGTTCTTC.

This clonotype was recorded a few times. The chain employs TRBV20-1 and TRBJ2-1; 9 bases map to TRBD2. Germline V gene sequence: CDR1 DFQATT, CDR2 SNEGSKA (reference sequence). The CDR3 contains 14 residues. With 6 bases clipped from V and 8 bases from J, the junction kept 11 bases outside the gene matches. The CDR3 DNA reads TGCAGTGCCGGATTAGCGGGAGCGATGGATGAGCAGTTCTTC. Its protein is CSAGLAGAMDEQFF.

The genes are TRBV7-2 and TRBJ2-1; 11 bases align to TRBD2. V was clipped by 3 bases and J by 7 bases; unmatched bases: 5. CDR3 length: 15 amino acids. Germline V gene sequence: CDR1 SGHTA, CDR2 FQGNSA. CDR3 sequence reads: CASSFQLAGENEQFF. The DNA for the CDR3 is TGTGCCAGCAGCTTTCAACTAGCGGGAGAAAATGAGCAGTTCTTC. The variable domain in full, with the rest retrieved from reference TRBV7-2 and TRBJ2-1, is GAGVSQSPSNKVTEKGKDVELRCDPISGHTALYWYRQSLGQGLEFLIYFQGNSAPDKSGLPSDRFSAERTGGSVSTLTIQRTQQEDSAVYLCASSFQLAGENEQFFGPGTRLTVL.

V and J are TRBV4-1 and TRBJ2-5, with 11 bases lining up with TRBD1. There are 15 residues in the CDR3. Germline trimming cut 5 bases from V and 4 bases from J; bases unmatched to any gene: 6. Germline-derived CDR1 and CDR2 are MGHRA and YSYEKL. In nucleotides, the CDR3 is TGCGCCAGCAGCTCCCACGGGACAGGGGGAGAGACCCAGTACTTC. Its protein is CASSSHGTGGETQYF.

There are a few counts of this clonotype. This chain connects TRBV4-1 to TRBJ2-1; D remains ambiguous. This CDR3 has 11 amino acids. Germline V gene lookup returns CDR1 MGHRA and CDR2 YSYEKL. V gave up 2 bases and J gave up 10 bases, with 6 bases separating them. DNA of the CDR3: TGCGCCAGCAGCCAAACCCGGGAGCAGTTCTTC. Its translation: CASSQTREQFF.

This chain joins TRBV2 and TRBJ1-5, with D perhaps TRBD1 (6 bases). This CDR3 region has 13 residues. Germline V gives CDR1 SNHLY, CDR2 FYNNEI. The ends were cut back, 8 bases at V and 4 bases at J, with 12 bases in the middle. This CDR3 is CASVITGNQPQHF. The CDR3 region has the DNA TGTGCCAGCGTCATCACAGGGAATCAGCCCCAGCATTTT.

The chain has TRBV5-1 and TRBJ2-3, with 7 bases fitting TRBD2. V lost 7 bases, J lost 4 bases, and 12 bases stayed unmatched. CDR1 SGHRS and CDR2 YFSETQ come from the germline V gene. The CDR3 loop spans 15 amino acids. CDR3 region: CASLLEAGFSDTQYF. The CDR3 nucleotides read TGCGCCAGCCTCTTAGAAGCGGGGTTCTCAGATACGCAGTATTTT.

Only a few counts were recorded for this clonotype. The rearrangement joins TRBV10-3 to TRBJ1-1; weak D call: TRBD1 (5 bases). CDR1 ENHRY and CDR2 SYGVKD come from the germline V gene. Between the trimmed V and J ends, which lost 0 bases and 1 base, there was a span of 9 bases. The CDR3 contains 15 residues. The CDR3 region is CAISESFDRNTEAFF. The CDR3 bases are TGTGCCATCAGTGAGTCGTTCGACAGGAACACTGAAGCTTTCTTT.

This clonotype turned up a few times. This chain connects TRBV29-1 to TRBJ1-5; tentatively, D is TRBD1 (5 bases). The germline V gene has CDR1 SQVTM and CDR2 ANQGSEA. This CDR3 spans 14 amino acids. The CDR3: CRIVRGYSNQPQHF. The CDR3, as DNA: TGCCGGATCGTGAGGGGCTATAGCAATCAGCCCCAGCATTTT. The full variable domain, completed using reference TRBV29-1 and TRBJ1-5, is SAVISQKPSRDICQRGTSLTIQCQVDSQVTMMFWYRQQPGQSLTLIATANQGSEATYESGFVIDKFPISRPNLTFSTLTVSNMSPEDSSIYLCRIVRGYSNQPQHFGDGTRLSIL.

In DNA, the CDR3 is TGCGCCAGCAGCTTACAGGGGTATGACCACGAGCAGTACTTC. It translates to CASSLQGYDHEQYF. The chain links TRBV5-1 to TRBJ2-7, with 7 bases identical to TRBD1. V was pared by 2 bases and J by 5 bases, with 7 bases of the junction left unmatched. The CDR3 covers 14 residues. Germline CDR1 SGHRS, CDR2 YFSETQ.